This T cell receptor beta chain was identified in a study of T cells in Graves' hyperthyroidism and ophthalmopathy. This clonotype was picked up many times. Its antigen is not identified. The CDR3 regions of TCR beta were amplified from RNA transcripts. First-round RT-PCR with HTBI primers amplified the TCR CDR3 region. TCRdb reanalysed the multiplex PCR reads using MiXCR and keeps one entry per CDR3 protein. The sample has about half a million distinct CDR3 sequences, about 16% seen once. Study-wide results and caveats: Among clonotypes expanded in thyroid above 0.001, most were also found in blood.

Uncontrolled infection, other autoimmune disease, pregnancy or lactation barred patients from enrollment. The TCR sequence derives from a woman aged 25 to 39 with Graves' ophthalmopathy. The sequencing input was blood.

The CDR3 loop reads CASSSNPGRRNYGYTF. The DNA for the CDR3 is TGTGCCAGCAGTTCCAATCCGGGACGTCGAAACTATGGCTACACCTTC. This chain links TRBV6-1 with TRBJ1-2; D is possibly TRBD1 (5 bases). The germline V gene encodes CDR1 MNHNS and CDR2 SASEGT. With 5 bases removed from V and 2 bases from J, the gap between germline ends came to 18 bases. This CDR3 has 16 amino acids.